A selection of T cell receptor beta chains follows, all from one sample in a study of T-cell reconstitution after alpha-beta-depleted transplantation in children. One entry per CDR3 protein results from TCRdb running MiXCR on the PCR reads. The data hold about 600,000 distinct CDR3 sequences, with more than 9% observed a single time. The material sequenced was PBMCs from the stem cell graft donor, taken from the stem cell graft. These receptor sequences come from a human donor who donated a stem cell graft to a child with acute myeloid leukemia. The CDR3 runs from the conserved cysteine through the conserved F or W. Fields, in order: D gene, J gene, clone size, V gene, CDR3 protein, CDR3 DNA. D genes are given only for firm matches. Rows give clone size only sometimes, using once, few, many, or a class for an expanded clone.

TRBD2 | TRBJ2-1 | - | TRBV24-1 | CAVNPGTSGRNEQFF | TGTGCCGTAAACCCCGGGACTAGCGGGAGGAATGAGCAGTTCTTC
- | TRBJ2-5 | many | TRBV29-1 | CSLLIGGKTQYF | TGCAGCCTCTTAATTGGGGGAAAGACCCAGTACTTC
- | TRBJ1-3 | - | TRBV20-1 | CSAITGGTGNTIYF | TGCAGTGCCATTACGGGGGGCACAGGAAACACCATATATTTT
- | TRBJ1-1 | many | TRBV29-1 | CSVAGSLNTEAFF | TGCAGCGTTGCTGGCAGCTTGAACACTGAAGCTTTCTTT
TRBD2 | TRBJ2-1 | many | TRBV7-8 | CASRGTSGDFGEQFF | TGTGCCAGCAGGGGGACTAGCGGCGATTTCGGTGAGCAGTTCTTC
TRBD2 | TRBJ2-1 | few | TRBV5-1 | CASSFWTSGRNEQFF | TGCGCCAGCAGCTTCTGGACTAGCGGGAGGAATGAGCAGTTCTTC
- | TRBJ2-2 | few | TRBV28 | CASSFSGPMGNTGELFF | TGTGCCAGCAGTTTTAGCGGACCCATGGGGAACACCGGGGAGCTGTTTTTT
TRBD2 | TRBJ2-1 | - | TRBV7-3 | CASSMFRVGGNEQFF | TGTGCCAGCAGTATGTTTAGGGTGGGGGGGAATGAGCAGTTCTTC
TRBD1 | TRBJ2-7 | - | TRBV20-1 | CSARDSNRGHRGNEQYF | TGCAGTGCTAGAGATTCGAACAGGGGGCACCGGGGTAACGAGCAGTACTTC
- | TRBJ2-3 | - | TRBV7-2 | CASSELGGGDTQYF | TGTGCCAGCAGCGAACTAGGGGGGGGGGATACGCAGTATTTT